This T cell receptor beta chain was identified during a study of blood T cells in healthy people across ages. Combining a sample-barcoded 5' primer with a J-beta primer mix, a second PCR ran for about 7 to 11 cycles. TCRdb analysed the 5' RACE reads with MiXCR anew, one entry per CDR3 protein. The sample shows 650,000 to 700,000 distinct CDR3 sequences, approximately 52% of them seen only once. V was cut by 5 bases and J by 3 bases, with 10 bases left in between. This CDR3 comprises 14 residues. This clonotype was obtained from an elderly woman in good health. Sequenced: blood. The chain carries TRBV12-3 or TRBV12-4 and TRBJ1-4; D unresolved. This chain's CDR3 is CASSGIGANEKLFF. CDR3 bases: TGTGCCAGCAGTGGGATCGGGGCTAATGAAAAACTGTTTTTT.